The 3 T cell receptor beta chains below all came from one sample that was sequenced in a study of ipilimumab plus nivolumab after autologous stem cell transplantation. TCRdb's copy holds only in-frame clones and misses some; the assay was immunoSEQ multiplex PCR. In the table there are around 16,000 clones, 75% to 85% of which are singletons. The starting material was PBMCs, obtained in a trial of ipilimumab plus nivolumab as post-transplant consolidation. Receptors were obtained from a male donor with diffuse large B-cell lymphoma.

V and J are TRBV14 and TRBJ1-1; D remains ambiguous. The germline gives CDR1 SGHDN, CDR2 FVKESK. This CDR3 has 11 residues. V lost 3 bases, J lost 9 bases, and 8 bases lay in between. The CDR3 bases are TGTGCCAGCAGCCAGTCGACCAAAGCTTTCTTT. Amino acids: CASSQSTKAFF.

The chain uses TRBV10-3 and TRBJ2-4; D is unclear. Between the trimmed V and J ends, which lost 4 bases and 11 bases, there was a span of 12 bases. The CDR3 is 12 amino acids. The germline V gene has CDR1 ENHRY and CDR2 SYGVKD. The CDR3: CAISAGELVQYF. The CDR3 region has the DNA TGTGCCATCAGTGCTGGGGAACTGGTTCAGTACTTC.

A single count supports this clone. The V and J genes are TRBV11-2 and TRBJ1-1; tentatively, D is TRBD1 (5 bases). From germline, CDR1 is SGHAT and CDR2 FQNNGV. The CDR3 is 16 residues long. Trimming shortened V by 2 bases and J by 5 bases, and 18 bases separated the two germline ends. The CDR3 here is CASSLMDWGGGTEAFF. CDR3 nucleotide sequence: TGTGCCAGCAGCTTAATGGACTGGGGGGGTGGTACTGAAGCTTTCTTT.